This TCR beta chain is from a study of immune characterization of retroperitoneal liposarcoma. From the PCR reads, TCRdb called clonotypes with MiXCR, one entry per CDR3 protein. The profile shows some 11,000 distinct CDR3 sequences, 27% of them singletons. The CDR3 covers 14 residues. Deletions cut 5 bases from V and 10 bases from J, with 18 bases between. CDR1 and CDR2 (germline): MNHNS, SASEGT. The rearrangement joins TRBV6-1 to TRBJ2-1; the D is unclear. The sequencing sample was made of tumor tissue. The receptor was derived from a male donor with retroperitoneal liposarcoma. CDR3 nucleotides: TGTGCCAGCAGTTCTGGGTTAATCAACGGCGAGCAGTTCTTC. Protein product: CASSSGLINGEQFF.